Each of the 30 T cell receptor beta chains below was sequenced from the same sample in a study of OX40 agonist ivuxolimab in advanced cancers. Data came from immunoSEQ multiplex PCR; TCRdb stores just in-frame clones and leaves some out. Altogether 70,000 or so clones are present, approximately 81% being singletons, with the ten largest covering 0.85% to 1.3%. Specimen: CD4+ or CD8+ T cells sorted from blood, collected in a trial of the OX40 agonist ivuxolimab. The receptors here all came from an adult with an advanced solid tumor such as melanoma, head and neck, liver or kidney cancer.

The chain carries TRBV10-3 and TRBJ2-1, with 9 bases aligning to TRBD2. CDR3 length: 16 residues. The germline CDR1 and CDR2 sequences are ENHRY and SYGVKD. Trimming at V came to 4 bases and at J to 7 bases, leaving 11 bases not matched to a gene. CDR3 in DNA: TGTGCCATCAGTGCCCCCCTGAGCGGGGGGTCTAATGAGCAGTTCTTC. Its translation: CAISAPLSGGSNEQFF.

The chain employs TRBV30 and TRBJ1-5, with D perhaps matching TRBD1 (5 bases). The CDR3 spans 13 residues. The germline V gene has CDR1 GTSNPN and CDR2 SVGIG (reference sequence). Trimming took off 2 bases at V and 2 bases at J, with 7 bases between the two ends. This chain's CDR3 is CAWSKQGNQPQHF. CDR3 sequence (DNA): TGTGCCTGGAGTAAACAGGGCAATCAGCCCCAGCATTTT.

This sequence joins TRBV7-2 and TRBJ1-5; D ambiguous. The CDR3 totals 13 residues. CDR1 and CDR2 (germline): SGHTA, FQGNSA. V was pared by 1 base and J by 7 bases, with 8 bases between. The CDR3, as DNA: TGTGCCAGCAGCTTAGGGTTCGGGCAGCCCCAGCATTTT. This sequence encodes CASSLGFGQPQHF.

This clone appeared a few times. The chain recombines TRBV6-5 with TRBJ2-7; D remains ambiguous. V lost 7 bases and J 5 bases, leaving 9 bases between the germline ends. Germline V gene data show CDR1 as MNHEY and CDR2 as SVGAGI. The CDR3 contains 11 residues. The CDR3 sequence is CASKKTHEQYF. CDR3 bases: TGTGCCAGCAAGAAAACCCACGAGCAGTACTTC.

J is TRBJ2-2 and V is TRBV5-6, with 7 nucleotides matching TRBD2. CDR1 and CDR2 (germline): SGHDT, YYEEEE. The CDR3 totals 18 residues. The junction had 16 bases not matched to a gene; V was cut back by 2 bases and J by 6 bases. The CDR3 sequence is CASSLLIRLAVSSGELFF. CDR3 DNA sequence: TGTGCCAGCAGCTTACTTATAAGGCTAGCGGTTTCGTCCGGGGAGCTGTTTTTT.

The chain combines TRBV5-4 with TRBJ2-6, with D hard to call. Germline-derived CDR1 and CDR2 are SGHNT and YYREEE (reference sequence). This CDR3 has 13 amino acids. The V end was cut by 6 bases, the J end by 2 bases, with 6 bases between. CDR3 sequence reads: CASIRAGANVLTF. The CDR3 DNA sequence: TGTGCCAGCATCCGGGCTGGGGCCAACGTCCTGACTTTC.

This clone was picked up a small number of times. The chain couples TRBV2 to TRBJ1-1; 7 bases map to TRBD1. The CDR3 has 12 residues. Germline values: CDR1 SNHLY, CDR2 FYNNEI. V lost 6 bases, J lost 6 bases, and 4 bases stayed unmatched. The CDR3 reads CASRGDRAEAFF. In nucleotides, the CDR3 is TGTGCCAGCAGGGGAGACAGGGCTGAAGCTTTCTTT.

The J gene is TRBJ2-5, the V gene TRBV7-9; D may be TRBD1 or TRBD2 (6 bases each). This CDR3 contains 14 residues. CDR1 is SEHNR, CDR2 FQNEAQ, per germline (reference sequence). Trimming pared 3 bases from V and 5 bases from J, leaving 13 bases between. The CDR3 coding sequence is TGTGCCAGCAGCTTGTCGGGGGCGGGGGAGACCCAGTACTTC. It is translated as CASSLSGAGETQYF.

V is TRBV30 and J is TRBJ2-5; D remains unclear. Between the trimmed V and J ends, which lost 0 bases and 4 bases, there was a span of 3 bases. Germline V gene sequence: CDR1 GTSNPN, CDR2 SVGIG (reference sequence). There are 11 residues in the CDR3. The CDR3 is CAWSVAETQYF. The CDR3 nucleotides are TGTGCCTGGAGTGTTGCAGAGACCCAGTACTTC.

This clone was picked up a small number of times. The genes are TRBV5-1 and TRBJ2-3; 9 nucleotides align to TRBD2. This CDR3 comprises 15 residues. Germline CDR1 and CDR2: SGHRS and YFSETQ. V lost 0 bases to trimming and J lost 7 bases; unmatched junction nucleotides: 6. CDR3 DNA: TGCGCCAGCAGCTTGGGGCTAGCGGGACTATATACGCAGTATTTT. Amino acid sequence: CASSLGLAGLYTQYF.

V is TRBV28 and J is TRBJ1-3; perhaps TRBD1 as D (6 bases). The CDR3 loop spans 16 amino acids. V was shortened by 5 bases and J by 9 bases, with 23 bases between the two germline ends. Germline V lookup: CDR1 MDHEN, CDR2 SYDVKM. The DNA of the CDR3 is TGTGCCAGCAGTCCCCGTGGAGGGGGGAAACGTCCCACCATATATTTT. Amino acid sequence: CASSPRGGGKRPTIYF. Variable domain in full (rest from reference TRBV28 and TRBJ1-3): DVKVTQSSRYLVKRTGEKVFLECVQDMDHENMFWYRQDPGLGLRLIYFSYDVKMKEKGDIPEGYSVSREKKERFSLILESASTNQTSMYLCASSPRGGGKRPTIYFGEGSWLTVV.

V is TRBV27 and J is TRBJ2-7; possible D gene TRBD1, 5 bases. The V gene lost 6 bases and the J gene lost 6 bases, with 9 bases spanning the gap. The germline V gene has CDR1 MNHEY and CDR2 SMNVEV (reference sequence). The CDR3 has 11 residues. In nucleotides, the CDR3 is TGTGCCAGCAGGAAGGGGCGCGAGCAGTACTTC. It codes for CASRKGREQYF.

The J gene is TRBJ2-1, the V gene TRBV9; 7 bases are a match to TRBD2. CDR3 length: 15 residues. Germline assignment: CDR1 SGDLS and CDR2 YYNGEE. V dropped 3 bases and J dropped 4; count of bases not matched to a gene: 7. This CDR3 reads CASSAPGLLYNEQFF. CDR3 DNA sequence: TGTGCCAGCAGCGCCCCGGGACTACTTTACAATGAGCAGTTCTTC.

This sequence joins TRBV14 and TRBJ2-1, with unresolved D. V lost 1 base to trimming and J lost 0 bases, with 10 bases between them. The CDR3 has 16 amino acids. The germline gives CDR1 SGHDN, CDR2 FVKESK. The CDR3 DNA is TGTGCCAGCAGCCAAGTGTTGGGAAGCTCCTACAATGAGCAGTTCTTC. Translation: CASSQVLGSSYNEQFF.

This clone is judged medium-sized (0.01 to 0.1%). The chain has TRBV7-7 and TRBJ2-7; 12 bases are a match to TRBD1. Trimming took 5 bases from V and 6 from J; bases not matched to a gene: 5. CDR1 is SSHAT, CDR2 FNYEAQ, per germline (reference sequence). The CDR3 contains 14 residues. The CDR3 here is CASSLGTGGGEQYF. The CDR3 nucleotides are TGTGCCAGCAGCCTCGGGACAGGGGGCGGCGAGCAGTACTTC.

The CDR3 sequence is CATSRDLSGRGYEQYF. In nucleotides, the CDR3 is TGTGCCACCAGCAGAGATCTAAGTGGCAGGGGGTACGAGCAGTACTTC. The chain employs TRBV15 and TRBJ2-7, with TRBD1 matching over 7 bases. The V gene's germline CDR1 is LNHNV and CDR2 YYDKDF (reference sequence). The ends lost 0 bases at V and 4 bases at J; junction bases unmatched: 9. The CDR3 runs to 16 residues. The complete variable domain, with remaining parts taken from reference TRBV15 and TRBJ2-7, reads DAMVIQNPRYQVTQFGKPVTLSCSQTLNHNVMYWYQQKSSQAPKLLFHYYDKDFNNEADTPDNFQSRRPNTSFCFLDIRSPGLGDTAMYLCATSRDLSGRGYEQYFGPGTRLTVT.

The CDR3 bases are TGTGCCAGCAGTGCCGCGACGGACGGAATCTATGGCTACACCTTC. This encodes CASSAATDGIYGYTF. The chain employs TRBV6-1 and TRBJ1-2, with D uncertain. The V end was cut by 4 bases, the J end by 4 bases, with 16 bases between. This CDR3 has 15 residues. Looked up from germline, CDR1 is MNHNS and CDR2 is SASEGT.

A note on this clone: Other DNA sequences in the sample encode the same CDR3. J is TRBJ2-3 and V is TRBV6-4; 12 nucleotides align to TRBD2. The CDR3 covers 15 residues. V trimming: 5 bases; J trimming: 6 bases; junction bases outside the gene matches: 6. Germline-derived CDR1 and CDR2 are MRHNA and SNTAGT. CDR3 nucleotides: TGTGCCAGCAGTCTCCTAGCGGGGGGGCCGGATACGCAGTATTTT. It translates to CASSLLAGGPDTQYF.

V gene TRBV2 combines with J gene TRBJ2-4, with D perhaps TRBD1 (5 bases). V dropped 6 bases and J dropped 7 bases, with 16 bases sitting between them. Per germline, CDR1 SNHLY and CDR2 FYNNEI. The CDR3 has 14 amino acids. CDR3 in DNA: TGTGCCAGCAGCGATCCTCGGACACCCAACATTCAGTACTTC. It yields the protein CASSDPRTPNIQYF.

This chain connects TRBV6-6 to TRBJ1-6; D is unclear. The germline V gene encodes CDR1 MNHNY and CDR2 SVGAGI (reference sequence). The CDR3 runs 13 residues. V shed 6 bases and J shed 7 bases, with 10 bases lying between them. The CDR3 spells CASSQTSNSPLHF. The CDR3 DNA reads as TGTGCCAGCAGCCAGACTTCCAATTCACCCCTCCACTTT.

This clone was observed a few times. The chain couples TRBV5-1 to TRBJ1-2, with D uncertain. Trimming removed 4 bases at V and 2 bases at J, with 9 bases between. The CDR3 extends over 13 amino acids. Germline V gives CDR1 SGHRS, CDR2 YFSETQ. The CDR3 DNA follows: TGCGCCAGCAGCACCGACGGAAACTATGGCTACACCTTC. Translation: CASSTDGNYGYTF.

The V gene is TRBV9, the J gene TRBJ2-2; D is unresolved. Between the trimmed V and J ends, which lost 1 base and 8 bases, there was a span of 6 bases. The CDR3 runs to 12 residues. The germline V gene has CDR1 SGDLS and CDR2 YYNGEE. The CDR3, as DNA: TGTGCCAGCAGCGTAAAGCCTGGGGAGCTGTTTTTT. Its protein is CASSVKPGELFF.

The chain couples TRBV12-5 to TRBJ2-5; 7 bases agree with TRBD2. The V and J ends lost 3 bases and 5 bases, in that order; junction bases with no gene match: 9. Per germline, CDR1 LGHNT and CDR2 FRNRAP. This CDR3 has 15 residues. CDR3 region: CASGFLGGVQETQYF. As DNA, the CDR3 is TGTGCTAGTGGTTTCCTTGGGGGGGTTCAGGAGACCCAGTACTTC.

The rearrangement uses TRBV6-6 and TRBJ2-7, with 9 bases that match TRBD2. V gave up 6 bases and J gave up 7 bases; unmatched junction bases: 4. Germline-derived CDR1 and CDR2 are MNHNY and SVGAGI (reference sequence). The CDR3 sequence is 12 residues long. CDR3 nucleotides: TGTGCCAGCAGGGAGGGACTAGCTGAGCAGTACTTC. It codes for CASREGLAEQYF.

The DNA for the CDR3 is TGTGCCAGCAGCGCTTTACAGGGGGCCGGGAAAGAGACCCAGTACTTC. This encodes CASSALQGAGKETQYF. The gene calls are TRBV25-1 and TRBJ2-5; 9 bases are a match to TRBD1. There are 16 residues in the CDR3. The V segment lost 6 bases and the J segment 3 bases; nucleotides outside the gene matches: 11. From germline, CDR1 is MGHDK and CDR2 SYGVNS.

The J gene is TRBJ1-6, the V gene TRBV7-2; D may be TRBD1 (5 bases). The CDR3 runs to 16 residues. V shed 5 bases and J shed 4 bases, with 15 bases lying between them. CDR1 is SGHTA, CDR2 FQGNSA, per germline. The CDR3 DNA sequence: TGTGCCAGCAGCCCGCAGGGCGCGGGTTATAATTCACCCCTCCACTTT. Translating it yields CASSPQGAGYNSPLHF.

CDR3 protein: CASSQRWEAFF. The CDR3 bases are TGTGCCAGCAGCCAACGGTGGGAAGCTTTCTTT. V gene TRBV28 combines with J gene TRBJ1-1; no reliable D call. Germline V gene lookup returns CDR1 MDHEN and CDR2 SYDVKM. CDR3 length equals 11 residues. V was shortened by 6 bases and J by 8 bases, with 10 bases between the two germline ends. Using reference TRBV28 and TRBJ1-1 for the parts outside the CDR3, the full variable domain is DVKVTQSSRYLVKRTGEKVFLECVQDMDHENMFWYRQDPGLGLRLIYFSYDVKMKEKGDIPEGYSVSREKKERFSLILESASTNQTSMYLCASSQRWEAFFGQGTRLTVV.

V and J are TRBV5-1 and TRBJ2-5; D might be TRBD2 (6 bases). The CDR3 contains 14 residues. V was shortened by 4 bases and J by 0 bases, with 10 bases between the two germline ends. CDR1 and CDR2 (germline): SGHRS, YFSETQ. The CDR3 coding sequence is TGCGCCAGCAGCACGAGCGGGTACCAAGAGACCCAGTACTTC. Encoded protein: CASSTSGYQETQYF.

The rearrangement uses TRBV7-2 and TRBJ2-5, with 13 bases aligning to TRBD2. The CDR3 extends over 14 amino acids. From germline, CDR1 is SGHTA and CDR2 FQGNSA. V dropped 5 bases and J dropped 9; count of bases not matched to a gene: 6. The CDR3 here is CASSPGLAGSSQYF. The CDR3 DNA reads TGTGCCAGCAGCCCGGGACTAGCGGGGAGTTCCCAGTACTTC.

CDR3 protein: CASSLGTSADTQYF. CDR3 nucleotides: TGTGCCAGCAGTCTCGGGACTAGCGCGGATACGCAGTATTTT. The gene calls are TRBV27 and TRBJ2-3; 10 bases map to TRBD2. CDR3 length: 14 residues. Looked up from germline, CDR1 is MNHEY and CDR2 is SMNVEV (reference sequence). Unmatched junction bases numbered 5, after V lost 5 bases and J lost 6 bases.